What follows is one T cell receptor (beta chain) and its context. Antigen: not known. Germline assignment: CDR1 SGHRS and CDR2 YFSETQ. Trimming removed 0 bases at V and 2 bases at J, with 9 bases between. CDR3 length: 16 residues. RNA transcripts served as template for amplifying TCR beta CDR3 sequences. The first-round RT-PCR employed HTBI primers together with the Qiagen OneStep RT-PCR kit. A multiplex PCR was then performed as the second round. Via MiXCR, TCRdb re-called the multiplex PCR reads, giving one row per CDR3 protein. Of about 57,000 distinct CDR3 sequences detected, around 50% appear once; the ten largest clones hold 4.7%. The data originate from a study of Graves' ophthalmopathy and Graves' hyperthyroidism. Findings and caveats of the study: With roughly 65% sensitivity and roughly 72% specificity, the model predicted ophthalmopathy progression.

Ophthalmopathy-affected donors exhibited moderate-to-severe activity, CAS ≥3, NOSPECS ≥4, and duration under 3 months. Certain patients were not enrolled. These were patients with other autoimmune diseases, uncontrolled infections, pregnancy or lactation. The origin of this receptor is an adult woman with Graves' ophthalmopathy. The rearrangement links TRBV5-1 to TRBJ2-6; no firm D call. Input material: peripheral blood. The CDR3 nucleotides are TGCGCCAGCAGCTTGGAAGGTGGGGCTGGGGCCAACGTCCTGACTTTC. The encoded protein is CASSLEGGAGANVLTF.